This T cell receptor beta chain was obtained from a study of blood T cells in healthy people across ages (dated by TCRdb to the mid-2010s). Regarding the complete study: Template switching captured roughly one uniquely barcoded TCR beta cDNA molecule per two T cells in model experiments. Age-related changes in TCR beta repertoire diversity were measured in the study by deep sequencing normalized with unique cDNA molecular identifiers. The donors were divided into four age groups: young (average around 16 years), middle-aged (approximately 41), aged (under 70) and long-lived (82). To avoid experimental bias, donors of different ages were randomly spread across the sequencing lanes. The study analyzed two additional independent replicas of 1 million unique cDNA reads from the same blood draw for two donors, one aged 18 to 29 and one aged 80 or older. The study at large found these results: Total diversity estimates from one million sequenced T cells were considered lower bounds and underestimates. Observed TCR beta diversity correlated strongly with the percentage of naive T cells measured by flow cytometry. Compared with the aged group, more naive CD4+ T cells, fewer expanded clones and increased TCR diversity were shown by the long-lived group, suggesting age selection. Because the CMV infection status of the donors was unknown, age-related changes in expanded clonotypes may potentially have been confounded. Observed TCR beta diversity per million T cells fell roughly linearly with age, and a significant reduction was already apparent by age roughly 40. Because profiling used bulk unsorted PBMCs, naive and antigen-experienced compartments could not be compared conclusively.

Receptor amplification or capture employed 5' RACE. Sequencing was performed on an Illumina HiSeq 2500. The second PCR ran for about 7 to 11 cycles and used a J-beta primer mix along with a sample-barcoded 5' primer. Each TCR beta cDNA molecule received a unique molecular identifier from a template-switch 5' adaptor carrying 12 random nucleotides. At least 2.5 million CDR3-containing paired-end reads were obtained from each sample. The Mint cDNA synthesis kit, primed by a TRBC-specific oligonucleotide, was used to synthesize first-strand cDNA from all RNA. Following uracil-DNA glycosylase treatment, a first 18-cycle PCR with universal primers M1SS and BC2_uni_R was performed on all cDNA. On the authors' methods: For normalization, 1 million high-quality reads were randomly selected from each sample, with every read carrying a distinct molecular identifier. Reads with shared molecular identifiers were discarded instead of being binned into consensus sequences. MiTCR, with a Q25 quality threshold and the strictest error-elimination algorithm, was used for CDR3 identification, clonotype clustering and error correction. A nonparametric unseen species model using Euler transformation provided a lower-bound estimate of total TCR beta diversity. TCRdb trimmed the raw reads at Q25, called clones with MiXCR and kept productive beta chains. For every CDR3 protein sequence, its rows merge into one entry that carries the most common genes and DNA. The V and J calls here are based on TCRdb, not the publication. This sample gives 650,000 to 700,000 distinct CDR3 sequences in total; about 30% of them show up just once. The ten largest clones add up to 15% of the sample.

From the germline V gene, CDR1 is MDHEN and CDR2 is SYDVKM. Here V drops 11 bases and J drops 3 bases, and the junction holds 10 bases not matched to any gene. The CDR3 runs 15 residues from the cysteine to the phenylalanine. The retained sequence is limited to the CDR3, 45 bases, with the frame set at the first base. Systemically healthy Caucasian individuals from Russia, around 39 in total and aged about 6 to 100 years, were included as donors. Each donor gave 8 to 10 milliliters of peripheral blood, collected into EDTA-treated Vacutainer tubes. PBMCs were isolated by Ficoll-Paque density-gradient centrifugation, with at least 7 million obtained per sample. Total RNA, at least 6 micrograms per sample, was extracted from PBMCs with Trizol reagent. For every donor, an aliquot of PBMCs went through flow cytometry to measure the percentages of naive CD45RAhigh/CD27high T cells. This clonotype was seen a handful of times. The target of this receptor is not known. There are no base qualities to consult, and no much larger clone falls within one base.

This chain is built from TRBV28 and TRBJ1-6, and 7 bases in between align with TRBD1. Sequenced material: blood. This TCR was recovered from a woman of 80 years or more in good health. Donor details come from another sample of the same person, matched by shared clones. The nucleotide sequence is TGTGCCGGCCAGACAGGGCATAGCTATAATTCACCCCTCCACTTT. Translated, it gives CAGQTGHSYNSPLHF.